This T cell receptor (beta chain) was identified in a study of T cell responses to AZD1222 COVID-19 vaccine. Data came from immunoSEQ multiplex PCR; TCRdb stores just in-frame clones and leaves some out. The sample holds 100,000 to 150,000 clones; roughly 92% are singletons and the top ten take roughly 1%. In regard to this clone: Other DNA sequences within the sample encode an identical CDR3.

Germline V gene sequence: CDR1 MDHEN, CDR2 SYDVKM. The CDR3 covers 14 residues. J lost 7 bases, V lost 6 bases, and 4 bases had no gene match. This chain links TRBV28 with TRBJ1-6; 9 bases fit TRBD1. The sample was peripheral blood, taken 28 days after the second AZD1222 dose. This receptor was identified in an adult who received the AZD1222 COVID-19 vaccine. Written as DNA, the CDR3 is TGTGCCAGCAGCTCCGGGACAGGGAATTCACCCCTCCACTTT. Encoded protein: CASSSGTGNSPLHF.